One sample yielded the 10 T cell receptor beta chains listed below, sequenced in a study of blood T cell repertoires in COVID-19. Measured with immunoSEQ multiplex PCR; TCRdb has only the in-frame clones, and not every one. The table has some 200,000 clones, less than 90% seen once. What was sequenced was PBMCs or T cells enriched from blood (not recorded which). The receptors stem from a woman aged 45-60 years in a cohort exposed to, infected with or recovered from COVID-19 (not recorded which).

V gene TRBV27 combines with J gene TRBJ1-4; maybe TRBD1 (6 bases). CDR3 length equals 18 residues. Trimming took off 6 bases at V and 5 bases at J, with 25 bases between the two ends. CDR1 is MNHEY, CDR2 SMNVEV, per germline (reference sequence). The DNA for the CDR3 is TGTGCCAGCAGCCCTTTGTACACGGGGGGCGCGGCGAATGAAAAACTGTTTTTT. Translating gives CASSPLYTGGAANEKLFF.

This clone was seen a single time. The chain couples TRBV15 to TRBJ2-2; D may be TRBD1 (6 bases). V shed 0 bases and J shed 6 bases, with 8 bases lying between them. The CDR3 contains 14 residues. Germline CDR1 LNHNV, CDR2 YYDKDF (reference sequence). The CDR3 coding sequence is TGTGCCACCAGCAGAGAACCAGGGGCCGGGGAGCTGTTTTTT. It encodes CATSREPGAGELFF.

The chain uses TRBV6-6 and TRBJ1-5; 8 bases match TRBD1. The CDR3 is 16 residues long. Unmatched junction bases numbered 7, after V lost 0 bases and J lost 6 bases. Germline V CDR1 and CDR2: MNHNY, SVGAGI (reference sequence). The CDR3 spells CASSYSDRGWGQPQHF. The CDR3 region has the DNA TGTGCCAGCAGTTACTCTGACAGGGGTTGGGGTCAGCCCCAGCATTTT.

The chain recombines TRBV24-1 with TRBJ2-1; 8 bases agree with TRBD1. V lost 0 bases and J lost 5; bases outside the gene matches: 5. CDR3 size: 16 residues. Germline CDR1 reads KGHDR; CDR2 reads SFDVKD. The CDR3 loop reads CATSDLTGQVNNEQFF. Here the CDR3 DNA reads TGTGCCACCAGTGATTTGACGGGACAGGTTAACAATGAGCAGTTCTTC.

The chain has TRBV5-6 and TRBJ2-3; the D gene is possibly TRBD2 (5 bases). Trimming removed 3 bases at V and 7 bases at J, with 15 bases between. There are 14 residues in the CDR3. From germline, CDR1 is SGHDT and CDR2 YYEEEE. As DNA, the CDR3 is TGTGCCAGCAGCTACAGCGGACCCTCTAATACGCAGTATTTT. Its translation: CASSYSGPSNTQYF.

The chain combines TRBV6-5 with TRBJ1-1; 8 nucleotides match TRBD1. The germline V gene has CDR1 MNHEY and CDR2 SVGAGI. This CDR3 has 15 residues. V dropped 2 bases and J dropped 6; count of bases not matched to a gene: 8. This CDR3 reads CASSYPGGRVAEAFF. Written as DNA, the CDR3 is TGTGCCAGCAGTTACCCAGGGGGCCGGGTGGCTGAAGCTTTCTTT.

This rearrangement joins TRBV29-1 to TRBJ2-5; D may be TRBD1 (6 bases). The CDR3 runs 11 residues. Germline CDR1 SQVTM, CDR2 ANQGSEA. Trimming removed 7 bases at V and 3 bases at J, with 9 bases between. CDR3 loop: CSAAGEETQYF. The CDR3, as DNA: TGCAGCGCCGCAGGGGAAGAGACCCAGTACTTC.

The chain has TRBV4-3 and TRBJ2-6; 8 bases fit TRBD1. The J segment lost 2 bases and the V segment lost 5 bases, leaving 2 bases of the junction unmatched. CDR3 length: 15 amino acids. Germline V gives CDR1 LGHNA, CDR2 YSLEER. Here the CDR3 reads CASSKDRAGANVLTF. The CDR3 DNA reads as TGCGCCAGCAGCAAGGACAGGGCTGGGGCCAACGTCCTGACTTTC.

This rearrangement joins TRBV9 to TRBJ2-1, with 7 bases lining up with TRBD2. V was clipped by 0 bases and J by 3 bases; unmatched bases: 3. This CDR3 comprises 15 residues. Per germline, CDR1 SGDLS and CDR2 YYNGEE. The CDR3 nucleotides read TGTGCCAGCAGCGTAGAGTCGGGGGGCTACAATGAGCAGTTCTTC. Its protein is CASSVESGGYNEQFF.

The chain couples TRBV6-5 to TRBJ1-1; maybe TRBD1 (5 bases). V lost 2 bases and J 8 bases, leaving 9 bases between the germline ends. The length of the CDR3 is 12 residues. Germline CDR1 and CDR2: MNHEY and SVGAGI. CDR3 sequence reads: CASSYRGEEAFF. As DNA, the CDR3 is TGTGCCAGCAGTTACCGGGGGGAAGAAGCTTTCTTT.